The clone carrying this T cell receptor beta chain showed up just a few times. Its antigen is currently unknown. TCRdb re-called the 5' RACE reads through MiXCR, storing one row per CDR3 protein. The table records around 770,000 distinct CDR3 sequences, roughly 12% of them present only once. These data originate in a study of CD8 T cells in ankylosing spondylitis. Overall study results and limits: Blood of patients with ankylosing spondylitis appeared to be characterized by a TCR beta motif of eight highly homologous variants.

This CDR3 comprises 16 residues. J gave up 0 bases and V 7 bases, and 5 bases lay outside the gene matches. Sequencing was carried out using blood, either unsorted or a sorted T cell fraction (not recorded which). The sequence derives from a male donor with ankylosing spondylitis. The chain combines TRBV12-3 or TRBV12-4 with TRBJ2-1; TRBD1 matches 11 bases. The CDR3 DNA reads TGTGCCAGCACCGGACAGGGGGCGAGCTCCTACAATGAGCAGTTCTTC. Its translation: CASTGQGASSYNEQFF.